The clone carrying this T cell receptor (beta chain) was picked up one time. What it binds is unknown. Profiled with immunoSEQ multiplex PCR; TCRdb holds only in-frame clones, not every one. The table records around 71,000 clones, approximately 96% of them present only once. V lost 4 bases and J lost 2, with 15 bases in between. Germline-derived CDR1 and CDR2 are MNHNS and SASEGT. The CDR3 has 16 residues. The entry originates in a study of graft-versus-host responses after intestinal transplantation. As for the study in general: Transplants given to recipients were multivisceral, liver-intestinal, or isolated intestinal. Recipients were all induced with anti-thymocyte globulin, then given tacrolimus and steroids for 2 to 4 years. Study-wide findings and caveats: GvH clones were identified in recipient marrow, with some first appearing in ileum or blood.

The chain carries TRBV6-1 and TRBJ2-1, with D possibly being TRBD1 (6 bases). The TCR comes from a human donor who received an intestinal transplant. This material consisted of unstimulated CD8+ T cells sorted from spleen or lymph node cells, taken before intestinal transplant. This chain's CDR3 is CASSGEGRTAYNEQFF. CDR3 bases: TGTGCCAGCAGTGGAGAGGGCAGGACAGCCTACAATGAGCAGTTCTTC.